A selection of T cell receptor beta chains follows, all from one sample in a study of blood T cell repertoires in COVID-19. The table came from immunoSEQ multiplex PCR; TCRdb's copy has only in-frame clones and leaves some out. The sample records approximately 220,000 clones, roughly nine tenths being singletons. Sequencing was done on a sample of PBMCs or T cells enriched from blood (not recorded which). The receptors stem from a woman in her 30s with acute COVID-19. The CDR3 runs from the conserved cysteine through the conserved F or W. D genes are given only for firm matches. Clone size is shown for a subset of rows, as once, few, many or a class of expanded clone.

abundance,d_gene,v_gene,j_gene,CDR3aa,CDR3nt
-,TRBD1,TRBV5-1,TRBJ2-3,CASSMGTGSPDTQYF,TGCGCCAGCAGCATGGGGACAGGGTCGCCAGATACGCAGTATTTT
-,-,TRBV4-1,TRBJ2-7,CASSPNQGTTYEQYF,TGCGCCAGCAGCCCGAACCAGGGAACTACCTACGAGCAGTACTTC
-,TRBD2,TRBV9,TRBJ2-5,CASSVGVSGGAWETQYF,TGTGCCAGCAGCGTAGGTGTAAGCGGGGGGGCTTGGGAGACCCAGTACTTC
few,-,TRBV10-3,TRBJ1-2,CAISHRDTTYGYTF,TGTGCCATCAGCCACCGGGACACCACCTATGGCTACACCTTC
-,-,TRBV27,TRBJ2-3,CASSLGGGAIDTQYF,TGTGCCAGCAGTTTAGGAGGGGGGGCCATAGATACGCAGTATTTT
-,-,TRBV9,TRBJ1-2,CASSRAPGDGYTF,TGTGCCAGCAGCCGCGCCCCAGGGGATGGCTACACCTTC
-,TRBD2,TRBV15,TRBJ2-1,CATSGPGLSNNEQFF,TGTGCCACCAGCGGGCCGGGACTATCGAACAATGAGCAGTTCTTC
-,TRBD1,TRBV10-3,TRBJ1-4,CATQDRAIEKLFF,TGTGCCACTCAGGACAGGGCTATCGAAAAACTGTTTTTT
-,-,TRBV5-1,TRBJ1-5,CASSEQGAGNQPQHF,TGCGCCAGCAGCGAACAGGGAGCAGGCAATCAGCCCCAGCATTTT
-,TRBD1,TRBV12-5,TRBJ1-5,CASGLEQGARSNQPQHF,TGTGCTAGTGGTTTGGAGCAGGGGGCGCGTAGCAATCAGCCCCAGCATTTT
-,-,TRBV6-5,TRBJ1-1,CASSYEASTEAFF,TGTGCCAGCAGTTATGAAGCGAGCACTGAAGCTTTCTTT
-,TRBD1,TRBV7-9,TRBJ2-5,CASSLGTGGETQYF,TGTGCCAGCAGCTTAGGGACAGGGGGAGAGACCCAGTACTTC
-,-,TRBV7-9,TRBJ1-2,CASSLVGQGNYGYTF,TGTGCCAGCAGCTTGGTCGGGCAGGGAAACTATGGCTACACCTTC
-,TRBD1,TRBV7-8,TRBJ2-7,CASSFRDRAYEQYF,TGTGCCAGCAGCTTCCGAGACAGGGCCTACGAGCAGTACTTC
-,-,TRBV27,TRBJ2-5,CASSSLTRSVETQYF,TGTGCCAGCAGTTCCCTGACTAGATCGGTGGAGACCCAGTACTTC
-,TRBD2,TRBV10-3,TRBJ2-1,CAISEGTSGGKGTSYNEQFF,TGTGCCATCAGTGAGGGGACTAGCGGGGGGAAGGGGACTTCCTACAATGAGCAGTTCTTC
-,-,TRBV7-2,TRBJ1-5,CASSVGWQVNQPQHF,TGTGCCAGCAGCGTCGGGTGGCAAGTCAATCAGCCCCAGCATTTT
-,-,TRBV7-9,TRBJ2-7,CASSLMGSYYEQYF,TGTGCCAGCAGCTTAATGGGCAGCTACTACGAGCAGTACTTC
-,-,TRBV19,TRBJ1-6,CASSAGGFANSPLHF,TGTGCCAGTAGTGCCGGGGGATTTGCTAATTCACCCCTCCACTTT
-,TRBD1,TRBV5-4,TRBJ2-3,CASSLGRTGVIDTQYF,TGTGCCAGCAGCTTGGGAAGGACAGGGGTTATAGATACGCAGTATTTT
-,-,TRBV12-3/TRBV12-4,TRBJ2-1,CATSTTSHNEQFF,TGTGCCACCTCCACGACTTCCCACAATGAGCAGTTCTTC
-,TRBD2,TRBV7-6,TRBJ2-1,CASSLVRGARLAGTVNEQFF,TGTGCCAGCAGCTTAGTGCGGGGGGCACGGCTAGCGGGGACCGTCAATGAGCAGTTCTTC
-,-,TRBV10-2,TRBJ2-2,CASKDVRGTGELFF,TGCGCCAGCAAAGACGTACGGGGAACCGGGGAGCTGTTTTTT
-,TRBD1,TRBV4-2,TRBJ1-2,CASSVPGQGNYGYTF,TGTGCCAGCAGCGTCCCGGGACAGGGCAACTATGGCTACACCTTC
-,TRBD1,TRBV4-3,TRBJ2-1,CASSQTDRSSYNEQFF,TGCGCCAGCAGCCAAACGGACAGGAGCTCCTACAATGAGCAGTTCTTC
-,TRBD2,TRBV7-6,TRBJ2-7,CASSLSSGYEQYF,TGTGCCAGCAGCCTCTCTAGCGGGTACGAGCAGTACTTC
-,TRBD2,TRBV7-9,TRBJ2-3,CASSLALAGTDTQYF,TGTGCCAGCAGCTTAGCCCTAGCGGGAACAGATACGCAGTATTTT
-,-,TRBV6-6,TRBJ1-6,CASSYSSDNSPLHF,TGTGCCAGCAGTTACTCGAGTGATAATTCACCCCTCCACTTT
-,-,TRBV2,TRBJ2-5,CASRPLIVTREPQETQYF,TGTGCCAGCAGGCCCCTGATCGTGACCCGGGAACCCCAAGAGACCCAGTACTTC
-,TRBD1,TRBV11-2,TRBJ2-4,CASSPRTGGRKDIQYF,TGTGCCAGCAGCCCTCGGACAGGGGGGAGGAAAGACATTCAGTACTTC
once,-,TRBV7-2,TRBJ1-1,CASSINTEAFF,TGTGCCAGCAGCATAAACACTGAAGCTTTCTTT
-,-,TRBV6-6,TRBJ1-5,CASSYAGSYSNQPQHF,TGTGCCAGCAGTTACGCGGGGTCTTATAGCAATCAGCCCCAGCATTTT
-,-,TRBV18,TRBJ2-2,CASSPPGLAGTGELFF,TGTGCCAGCTCACCACCGGGACTGGCGGGGACCGGGGAGCTGTTTTTT
-,-,TRBV7-8,TRBJ2-1,CASSLQSPYNEQFF,TGTGCCAGCAGCCTCCAAAGCCCCTACAATGAGCAGTTCTTC
-,TRBD1,TRBV19,TRBJ1-6,CASSNLQGIYNSPLHF,TGTGCCAGTAGCAATCTACAGGGGATCTATAATTCACCCCTCCACTTT
-,TRBD1,TRBV19,TRBJ1-6,CASSIGQGSSYNSPLHF,TGTGCCAGTAGTATCGGACAGGGGAGCTCCTATAATTCACCCCTCCACTTT
-,-,TRBV3-1/TRBV3-2,TRBJ1-2,CASSRGRGYTF,TGTGCCAGCAGCCGGGGCCGCGGCTACACCTTC
-,-,TRBV2,TRBJ1-1,CASSDRANTEAFF,TGTGCCAGCAGTGACCGCGCCAACACTGAAGCTTTCTTT
-,TRBD1,TRBV10-3,TRBJ2-7,CAISGGTGGFGYEQYF,TGTGCCATCAGTGGAGGGACAGGGGGCTTTGGGTACGAGCAGTACTTC
-,TRBD2,TRBV7-2,TRBJ2-1,CASSFHSGNEQFF,TGTGCCAGCAGTTTCCATAGCGGGAATGAGCAGTTCTTC
-,-,TRBV4-3,TRBJ1-2,CASSQDGDSPYGYTF,TGCGCCAGCAGCCAAGATGGAGACAGCCCGTATGGCTACACCTTC
few,-,TRBV5-1,TRBJ1-2,CASSLEQARYGYTF,TGCGCCAGCAGCTTGGAACAGGCCCGCTATGGCTACACCTTC
-,TRBD1,TRBV19,TRBJ1-2,CASSKTGGGGYTF,TGTGCCAGTAGTAAGACAGGGGGCGGAGGCTACACCTTC
-,-,TRBV4-3,TRBJ1-6,CASSPGQSNSPLHF,TGCGCCAGCAGCCCCGGACAGTCCAATTCACCCCTCCACTTT
-,-,TRBV5-1,TRBJ1-3,CASSLWGESGNTIYF,TGCGCCAGCAGCTTGTGGGGCGAATCTGGAAACACCATATATTTT
few,TRBD2,TRBV5-4,TRBJ2-5,CASSPSGGQETQYF,TGTGCCAGCAGCCCGAGCGGGGGTCAAGAGACCCAGTACTTC
-,TRBD1,TRBV25-1,TRBJ1-1,CASSDLTGLNTEAFF,TGTGCCAGCAGTGACCTGACAGGGTTGAACACTGAAGCTTTCTTT
-,-,TRBV2,TRBJ1-4,CASRVRTAPNEKLFF,TGTGCCAGCAGGGTTAGGACAGCCCCGAATGAAAAACTGTTTTTT
-,-,TRBV6-5,TRBJ2-7,CASSYPGDEQYF,TGTGCCAGCAGTTACCCAGGGGACGAGCAGTACTTC
-,-,TRBV5-4,TRBJ1-1,CASSLPPTTNTEAFF,TGTGCCAGCAGCTTGCCGCCGACTACTAACACTGAAGCTTTCTTT
-,-,TRBV6-2/TRBV6-3,TRBJ2-1,CASSRTGRGGDEQFF,TGTGCCAGCAGCCGCACAGGGCGAGGGGGGGATGAGCAGTTCTTC
-,-,TRBV9,TRBJ1-1,CASSGGAVNTEAFF,TGTGCCAGCAGCGGCGGGGCCGTGAACACTGAAGCTTTCTTT
-,TRBD2,TRBV9,TRBJ2-3,CASSVGSGGSDTQYF,TGTGCCAGCAGCGTAGGTAGCGGGGGCTCAGATACGCAGTATTTT
few,-,TRBV6-1,TRBJ1-5,CASSDGGAISSQPQHF,TGTGCCAGCAGTGATGGAGGGGCCATCTCTTCCCAGCCCCAGCATTTT
-,-,TRBV12-3/TRBV12-4,TRBJ1-5,CASSFIFQPQHF,TGTGCCAGCAGTTTTATATTCCAGCCCCAGCATTTT
-,-,TRBV5-1,TRBJ2-5,CASSFRVETQYF,TGCGCCAGCAGCTTCCGGGTGGAGACCCAGTACTTC
-,TRBD1,TRBV11-2,TRBJ2-1,CASSPMGLRDRAYNEQFF,TGTGCCAGCAGCCCGATGGGTCTCCGGGACAGAGCCTACAATGAGCAGTTCTTC